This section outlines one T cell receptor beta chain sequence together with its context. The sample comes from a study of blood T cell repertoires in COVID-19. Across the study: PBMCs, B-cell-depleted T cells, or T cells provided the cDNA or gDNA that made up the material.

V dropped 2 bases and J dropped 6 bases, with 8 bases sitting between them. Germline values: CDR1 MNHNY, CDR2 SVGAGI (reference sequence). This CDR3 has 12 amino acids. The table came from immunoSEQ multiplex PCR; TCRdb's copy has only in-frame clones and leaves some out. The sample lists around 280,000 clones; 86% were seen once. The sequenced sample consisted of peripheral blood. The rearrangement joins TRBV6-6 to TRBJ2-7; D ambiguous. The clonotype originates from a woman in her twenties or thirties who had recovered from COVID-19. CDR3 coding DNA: TGTGCCAGCAGTTACGCCCTATCCGAGCAGTACTTC. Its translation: CASSYALSEQYF.